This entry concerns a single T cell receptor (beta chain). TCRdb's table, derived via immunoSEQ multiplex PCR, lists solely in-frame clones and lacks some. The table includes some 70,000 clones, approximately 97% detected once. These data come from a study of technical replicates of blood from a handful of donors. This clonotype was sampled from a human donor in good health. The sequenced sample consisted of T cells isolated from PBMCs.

DNA for the CDR3: TGTGCCAGCAGTGGGGACTTCCAAGAGACCCAGTACTTC. This sequence encodes CASSGDFQETQYF. This rearrangement joins TRBV2 to TRBJ2-5; D is perhaps TRBD2 (6 bases). The germline gives CDR1 SNHLY, CDR2 FYNNEI. The CDR3 loop spans 13 amino acids. V was clipped by 4 bases and J by 1 base, with 7 bases between them.